The 22 T cell receptor beta chains given below trace back to one sample, sequenced in a study of cytomegalovirus exposure and HLA in healthy donors. The PCR was carried out with 60 Vbeta primers and 13 Jbeta primers. The protocol was immunoSEQ multiplex PCR, while the TCRdb copy is restricted to in-frame clones and leaves out a portion. The sample yields some 150,000 clones, approximately 80% seen once. The material sequenced was PBMCs. The receptors originated from a female donor in good health and CMV-seropositive.

This clone came up a few times. V and J are TRBV7-2 and TRBJ1-1; D is undetermined. The V gene's germline CDR1 is SGHTA and CDR2 FQGNSA. Trimming shortened V by 5 bases and J by 0 bases, and 22 bases separated the two germline ends. CDR3 length: 18 residues. CDR3 residues: CASSIMLAVSPMNTEAFF. In nucleotides, the CDR3 is TGTGCCAGCAGCATTATGCTGGCAGTGTCACCCATGAACACTGAAGCTTTCTTT.

The V gene is TRBV4-1, the J gene TRBJ2-1; 10 positions match TRBD2. V lost 0 bases to trimming and J lost 4 bases; unmatched junction nucleotides: 12. Germline lookup yields CDR1 MGHRA and CDR2 YSYEKL. This CDR3 is 19 amino acids long. The CDR3 sequence is CASSQDKPRLAGDYNEQFF. DNA for the CDR3: TGCGCCAGCAGCCAAGATAAGCCGAGGCTAGCGGGAGATTACAATGAGCAGTTCTTC.

The table lists this clone with a few counts. V usage is TRBV6-5 and J usage is TRBJ2-7; TRBD1 matches at 11 bases. Trimming cost V 7 bases and J 5 bases; bases outside gene matches: 7. Germline V gene data show CDR1 as MNHEY and CDR2 as SVGAGI. The CDR3 extends over 14 amino acids. The CDR3 bases are TGTGCCAGCAAGACGGACAGGGGGCTAAACGAGCAGTACTTC. As protein: CASKTDRGLNEQYF.

This sequence joins TRBV30 and TRBJ2-5; 8 bases align to TRBD1. The DNA end is more similar to TRBJ2-7, so the J call may be wrong. This CDR3 spans 14 amino acids. CDR1 and CDR2 (germline): GTSNPN, SVGIG (reference sequence). CDR3 residues: CAWTWGRGPYEQYF. The CDR3 coding sequence is TGTGCCTGGACTTGGGGCAGGGGGCCTTACGAGCAGTACTTC.

V gene TRBV10-2 combines with J gene TRBJ1-2; TRBD1 agrees at 10 bases. V gave up 0 bases and J gave up 5 bases; unmatched junction bases: 9. The CDR3 consists of 17 residues. Per germline, CDR1 WSHSY and CDR2 SAAADI. The CDR3 nucleotides read TGCGCCAGCAGTGAGTCGAGGGGGACAGGGGAGTGGTATGGCTACACCTTC. It translates to CASSESRGTGEWYGYTF.

The J gene is TRBJ2-7, the V gene TRBV5-1, with 13 nucleotides matching TRBD2. V lost 0 bases, J lost 5 bases, and 2 bases stayed unmatched. Per the germline V gene, CDR1 is SGHRS and CDR2 is YFSETQ. CDR3 size: 15 residues. This CDR3 reads CASSLGLAGGHEQYF. The CDR3 DNA sequence: TGCGCCAGCAGCTTGGGACTAGCGGGGGGCCACGAGCAGTACTTC.

CDR3 in amino acids: CASCRTGATTNEKLFF. The CDR3 coding sequence is TGTGCCAGCTGCCGGACAGGGGCGACAACTAATGAAAAACTGTTTTTT. The rearrangement uses TRBV2 and TRBJ1-4; 9 bases line up with TRBD1. CDR1 and CDR2 from the germline V gene are SNHLY and FYNNEI. This CDR3 has 16 residues. V gave up 8 bases and J gave up 0 bases; unmatched junction bases: 7.

The rearrangement joins TRBV5-6 to TRBJ1-6, with D unresolved. Trimming stripped 3 bases from V and 6 bases from J, with 7 bases between. Germline CDR1 SGHDT, CDR2 YYEEEE. This CDR3 has 13 residues. The CDR3 protein is CASSSGSNSPLHF. The DNA for the CDR3 is TGTGCCAGCAGCTCGGGGAGTAATTCACCCCTCCACTTT.

With respect to this clone: Mismatch with germline at one junction end may stem from a read error. The chain employs TRBV29-1 and TRBJ2-7, with D perhaps matching TRBD1 (5 bases). This CDR3 region has 13 residues. Germline CDR1 reads SQVTM; CDR2 reads ANQGSEA. The CDR3 spells CSVEAGFSDEQYF. CDR3 DNA sequence: TGCAGCGTTGAGGCAGGGTTCTCCGACGAGCAGTACTTC.

As concerns this clone: The sample holds other DNA sequences that translate to the same CDR3. V is TRBV23-1 and J is TRBJ1-1; D might be TRBD1 (6 bases). TRBV23-1 is given ORF status, its function remaining uncertain. The V end lost 0 bases, the J end lost 0 bases, and 11 bases lay between the germline ends. This CDR3 has 16 residues. The CDR3 loop reads CASSQSRQAMNTEAFF. The DNA of the CDR3 is TGCGCCAGCAGTCAATCCCGACAGGCCATGAACACTGAAGCTTTCTTT.

The chain combines TRBV6-1 with TRBJ2-7; D ambiguous. This CDR3 is 13 amino acids long. CDR1 is MNHNS and CDR2 is SASEGT in the germline V gene. The V and J ends lost 4 bases and 3 bases respectively, with 10 bases between them. CDR3 in amino acids: CASSASGSYEQYF. CDR3 coding DNA: TGTGCCAGCAGTGCCAGTGGCAGCTACGAGCAGTACTTC.

This clone was found a few times. The V gene is TRBV21-1, the J gene TRBJ1-2. TRBV21-1 is a pseudogene segment. The CDR3 has 14 amino acids. The CDR3 protein is CASSKAPENYGYTF. The CDR3 bases are TGTGCCAGCAGCAAAGCTCCGGAGAACTATGGCTACACCTTC.

The chain joins TRBV2 to TRBJ2-3; the match to TRBD2 covers 8 bases. This CDR3 is built from 14 residues. The V gene end was trimmed by 6 bases and the J gene end by 7 bases; junction bases not matched to a gene: 9. The V gene's germline CDR1 is SNHLY and CDR2 FYNNEI. The CDR3 loop reads CASRPGLGGNTQYF. CDR3 sequence (DNA): TGTGCCAGCAGGCCGGGACTAGGAGGGAATACGCAGTATTTT.

CDR3 residues: CASRSRGADTQYF. The DNA of the CDR3 is TGTGCCAGCAGGAGCAGGGGTGCAGATACGCAGTATTTT. V usage is TRBV6-5 and J usage is TRBJ2-3; D may be TRBD1 (6 bases). The germline V gene encodes CDR1 MNHEY and CDR2 SVGAGI. The length of the CDR3 is 13 residues. Trimming took off 6 bases at V and 4 bases at J, with 11 bases between the two ends.

The chain joins TRBV2 to TRBJ2-7, with TRBD2 matching 9 bases. Germline CDR1 SNHLY, CDR2 FYNNEI. Trimming cost V 3 bases and J 4 bases; bases outside gene matches: 7. The CDR3 consists of 15 residues. CDR3 coding DNA: TGTGCCAGCAGTGATAGCGGGAGAGTCGGTTACGAGCAGTACTTC. Amino acid sequence: CASSDSGRVGYEQYF.

V is TRBV6-1 and J is TRBJ1-5; tentatively, D is TRBD1 (5 bases). The V and J ends lost 1 base and 4 bases respectively, with 8 bases between them. The CDR3 loop spans 14 amino acids. Germline-derived CDR1 and CDR2 are MNHNS and SASEGT. The CDR3 loop is CASSEGAGNQPQHF. CDR3 bases: TGTGCCAGCAGTGAAGGGGCAGGGAATCAGCCCCAGCATTTT.

The chain recombines TRBV7-6 with TRBJ2-7; the D gene is possibly TRBD1 (6 bases). Germline CDR1 and CDR2: SGHVS and FNYEAQ. V lost 3 bases and J 5 bases, leaving 11 bases between the germline ends. This CDR3 contains 13 residues. CDR3 sequence reads: CASSFRQEDEQYF. For the CDR3, the DNA is TGTGCCAGCAGCTTTCGACAGGAGGACGAGCAGTACTTC.

The chain has TRBV4-2 and TRBJ2-6, with D tentatively TRBD2 (6 bases). The CDR3 is made up of 17 amino acids. Between the trimmed V and J ends, which lost 2 bases and 0 bases, there was a span of 11 bases. Per germline, CDR1 LGHNA and CDR2 YNFKEQ. DNA for the CDR3: TGTGCCAGCAGCCAATGGTTAGCGGTCTCTGGGGCCAACGTCCTGACTTTC. Translation: CASSQWLAVSGANVLTF.

The chain combines TRBV6-5 with TRBJ1-4; 9 nucleotides agree with TRBD1. V dropped 4 bases and J dropped 7; count of bases not matched to a gene: 7. CDR3 length: 15 amino acids. CDR1 MNHEY and CDR2 SVGAGI come from the germline V gene. CDR3 residues: CASSSTGTGPEKLFF. CDR3 in DNA: TGTGCCAGCAGTTCGACCGGGACAGGGCCTGAAAAACTGTTTTTT.

The V call is TRBV27, the J call TRBJ2-7, with 9 bases that match TRBD1. From germline, CDR1 is MNHEY and CDR2 SMNVEV (reference sequence). The CDR3 spans 15 residues. J gave up 2 bases and V 6 bases, and 8 bases lay outside the gene matches. In nucleotides, the CDR3 is TGTGCCAGCAGAACCCCGGGACAGGGTACCTACGAGCAGTACTTC. As protein: CASRTPGQGTYEQYF.

This clone was counted between two and nine times. V gene TRBV5-5 combines with J gene TRBJ2-3; weak D call: TRBD1 (5 bases). V lost 4 bases and J 4 bases, leaving 10 bases between the germline ends. The germline gives CDR1 SGHKS, CDR2 YYEKEE (reference sequence). This CDR3 has 13 residues. The CDR3 coding sequence is TGTGCCAGCAGCCCTCGACAGTCAGATACGCAGTATTTT. It codes for CASSPRQSDTQYF.

The chain recombines TRBV19 with TRBJ2-5, with D uncertain. V was pared by 6 bases and J by 2 bases, with 10 bases between. The CDR3 is 13 amino acids. Germline V CDR1 and CDR2: LNHDA, SQIVND (reference sequence). The CDR3 DNA sequence: TGTGCCAGTAGACTCGATTCTCAAGAGACCCAGTACTTC. It translates to CASRLDSQETQYF.